This T cell receptor (beta chain) appears in the sequencing data of a study of spatial heterogeneity in lung cancer. Study in general: The study consistently detected more beta-chain than alpha-chain sequences.

Time point noted: sample taken at primary tumor resection. Sequencing was performed on whole RNA extracted from tumor and nontumor lung tissue, or from frozen PBMC, and the material was left unsorted. Samples were obtained from 70 or so donors, all untreated early-stage non-small cell lung cancer patients. This clonotype was detected ten times or more. TCR cDNA molecules each carried a unique molecular identifier. MiXCR was run by TCRdb on the 5' RACE reads, yielding one entry per CDR3 protein. The sample shows 26,000 or so distinct CDR3 sequences, 9.5% to 15% of them seen only once. The CDR3 loop spans 13 amino acids. V was cut by 3 bases and J by 2 bases, with 7 bases left in between. Per the germline V gene, CDR1 is KGHSH and CDR2 is LQKENI.

The chain has TRBV18 and TRBJ2-5, with D uncertain. This clonotype was sampled from a female donor with early-stage non-small cell lung cancer. Specimen: PBMCs, collected at surgery. The CDR3 protein is CASSPAGQETQYF. The CDR3 DNA reads as TGTGCCAGCTCACCTGCAGGACAAGAGACCCAGTACTTC.